This TCR beta chain came from a study of blood T cell repertoires in COVID-19. Study-level information: Whether acute or convalescent, the COVID-19 samples came from the United States, Italy and Spain.

This clone was counted a single time. In the authors' workflow: Researchers report that nucleated cell counts were estimated from reference gene primer amplification. The protocol was immunoSEQ multiplex PCR, while the TCRdb copy is restricted to in-frame clones and leaves out a portion. Clonal size and the V and J genes are those of that table, whereas D and trimming came from the DNA. This sample yields approximately 210,000 clones, of which 80% are seen a single time; around 4.7% belongs to the top ten. Self-reported history from a screening survey and questionnaire set each donor's cohort. In germline, CDR1 is SGHDN, CDR2 FVKESK. Trimming took 1 base from V and 10 from J, leaving 13 bases between them. The CDR3 is made up of 13 amino acids.

The specimen was PBMCs or T cells enriched from blood (not recorded which). The clonotype was recovered from a man in his thirties or forties with acute COVID-19. V is TRBV14 and J is TRBJ1-1; D gene unclear. DNA of the CDR3: TGTGCCAGCAGCCAAGGGGCGGGGTTCGCAGCTTTCTTT. It specifies CASSQGAGFAAFF.